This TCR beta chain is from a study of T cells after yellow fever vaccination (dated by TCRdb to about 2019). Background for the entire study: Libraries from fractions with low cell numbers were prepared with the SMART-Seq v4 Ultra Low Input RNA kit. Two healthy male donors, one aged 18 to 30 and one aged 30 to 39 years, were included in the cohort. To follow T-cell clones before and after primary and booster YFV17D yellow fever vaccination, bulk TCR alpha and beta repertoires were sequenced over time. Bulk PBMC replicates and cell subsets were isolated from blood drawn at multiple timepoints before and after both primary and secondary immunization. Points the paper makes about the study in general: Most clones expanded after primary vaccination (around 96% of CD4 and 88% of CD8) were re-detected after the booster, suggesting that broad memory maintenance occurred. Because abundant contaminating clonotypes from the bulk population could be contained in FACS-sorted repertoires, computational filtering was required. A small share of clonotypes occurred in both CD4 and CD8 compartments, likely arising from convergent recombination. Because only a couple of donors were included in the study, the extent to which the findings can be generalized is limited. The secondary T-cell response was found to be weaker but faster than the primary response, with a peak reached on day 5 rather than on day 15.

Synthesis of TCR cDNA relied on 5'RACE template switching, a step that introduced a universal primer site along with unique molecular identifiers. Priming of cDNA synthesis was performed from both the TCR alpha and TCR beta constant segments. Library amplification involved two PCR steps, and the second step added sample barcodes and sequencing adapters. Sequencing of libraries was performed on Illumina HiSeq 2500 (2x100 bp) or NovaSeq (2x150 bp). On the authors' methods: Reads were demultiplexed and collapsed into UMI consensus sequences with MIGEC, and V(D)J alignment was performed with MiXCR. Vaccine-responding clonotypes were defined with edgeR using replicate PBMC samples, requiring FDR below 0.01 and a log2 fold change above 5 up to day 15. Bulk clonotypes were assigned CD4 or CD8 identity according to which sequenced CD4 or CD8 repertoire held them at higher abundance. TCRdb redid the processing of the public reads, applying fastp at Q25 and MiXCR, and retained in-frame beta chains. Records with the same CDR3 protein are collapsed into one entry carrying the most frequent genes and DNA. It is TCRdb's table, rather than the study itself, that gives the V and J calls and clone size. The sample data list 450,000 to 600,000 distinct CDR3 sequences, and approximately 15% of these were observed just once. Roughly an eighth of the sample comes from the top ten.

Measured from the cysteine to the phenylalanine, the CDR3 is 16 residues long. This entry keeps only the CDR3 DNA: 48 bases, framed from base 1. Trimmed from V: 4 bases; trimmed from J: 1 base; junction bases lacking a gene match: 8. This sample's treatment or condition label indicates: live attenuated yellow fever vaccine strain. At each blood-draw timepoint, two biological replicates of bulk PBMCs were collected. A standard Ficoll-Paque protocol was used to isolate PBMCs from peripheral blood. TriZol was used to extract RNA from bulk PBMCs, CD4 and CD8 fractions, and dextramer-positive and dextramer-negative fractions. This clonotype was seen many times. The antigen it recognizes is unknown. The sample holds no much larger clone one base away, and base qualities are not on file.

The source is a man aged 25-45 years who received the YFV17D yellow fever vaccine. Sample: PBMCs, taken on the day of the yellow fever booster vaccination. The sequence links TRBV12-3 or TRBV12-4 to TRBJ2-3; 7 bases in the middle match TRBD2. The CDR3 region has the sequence CASSSSTSRRTDTQYF. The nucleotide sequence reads TGTGCCAGCAGTTCGTCGACTAGCCGACGCACAGATACGCAGTATTTT.